These T cell receptor beta chains were read from a single sample in a study of T cells after yellow fever vaccination. MiXCR was run by TCRdb on the 5' RACE reads, yielding one entry per CDR3 protein. The data show some 350,000 distinct CDR3 sequences, roughly 4% seen once. The sample consisted of PBMCs, taken 5 days after the yellow fever booster vaccination. The receptors come from a man aged 18-30 years who received the YFV17D yellow fever vaccine. The CDR3 runs from the conserved cysteine through the conserved F or W. The D gene is left open where the match is weak. A row's size may be missing; if present it is once, few, many or a size class.

J,D,V,size,CDR3,DNA
TRBJ1-1,-,TRBV5-1,many,CASSLDRPNTEAFF,TGCGCCAGCAGCTTGGACAGGCCGAACACTGAAGCTTTCTTT
TRBJ1-2,TRBD1,TRBV20-1,-,CSARGTGGWGYTF,TGCAGTGCTAGAGGAACAGGGGGCTGGGGCTACACCTTC
TRBJ1-2,-,TRBV6-1,few,CAIPTLLGSGGYTF,TGTGCCATCCCTACCTTACTAGGTTCGGGCGGCTACACCTTC
TRBJ2-7,-,TRBV12-3/TRBV12-4,many,CASSLAGSYEQYF,TGTGCCAGCAGTTTAGCGGGGAGTTACGAGCAGTACTTC
TRBJ2-3,-,TRBV12-3/TRBV12-4,many,CASSLGRRTDTQYF,TGTGCCAGCAGTTTAGGGCGACGCACAGATACGCAGTATTTT
TRBJ1-2,-,TRBV4-1,-,CASSKDGQANYGYTF,TGCGCCAGCAGCAAGGACGGTCAAGCTAACTATGGCTACACCTTC
TRBJ1-1,-,TRBV4-3,-,CASSQERTATGEAFF,TGCGCCAGCAGCCAAGAGAGGACAGCCACGGGTGAAGCTTTCTTT
TRBJ1-4,-,TRBV12-3/TRBV12-4,many,CASSLAGFEKLFF,TGTGCCAGCAGTTTAGCAGGGTTCGAAAAACTGTTTTTT
TRBJ1-6,-,TRBV5-5,-,CASSLGFEIYNSPLHF,TGTGCCAGCAGCTTGGGGTTCGAAATATATAATTCACCCCTCCACTTT
TRBJ2-3,-,TRBV12-5,many,CASGNLDTQYF,TGTGCTAGTGGGAATTTGGATACGCAGTATTTT
TRBJ1-6,-,TRBV4-3,-,CASSQRAWTANSPLHF,TGCGCCAGCAGCCAAAGGGCGTGGACAGCTAATTCACCCCTCCACTTT
TRBJ2-7,TRBD2,TRBV10-2,-,CASGSGGANEQYF,TGCGCCAGCGGTAGCGGGGGGGCGAACGAGCAGTACTTC
TRBJ2-7,TRBD1,TRBV6-5,-,CASSSVGGGWYEQYF,TGTGCCAGCAGTTCCGTAGGGGGCGGGTGGTACGAGCAGTACTTC
TRBJ1-5,-,TRBV4-2,many,CASSQSKNQPQHF,TGTGCCAGCAGCCAATCCAAAAATCAGCCCCAGCATTTT
TRBJ2-5,TRBD1,TRBV28,few,CASSDRGFFRETQYF,TGTGCCAGCAGTGACAGGGGATTTTTTCGAGAGACCCAGTACTTC
TRBJ1-1,-,TRBV19,many,CASSTGAVTEAFF,TGTGCCAGTTCGACGGGGGCGGTCACTGAAGCTTTCTTT
TRBJ2-5,-,TRBV5-1,many,CASGGHSEETQYF,TGCGCCAGCGGAGGACACAGCGAAGAGACCCAGTACTTC
TRBJ1-1,TRBD1,TRBV29-1,few,CSVDTTGTTEAFF,TGCAGCGTTGACACGACAGGGACCACTGAAGCTTTCTTT
TRBJ2-1,-,TRBV5-6,many,CASSYLLGNEQFF,TGTGCCAGCAGCTACCTGTTGGGGAATGAGCAGTTCTTC
TRBJ1-4,-,TRBV4-2,-,CASSQDPGKQQKLFF,TGTGCCAGCAGCCAAGATCCGGGCAAACAGCAAAAACTGTTTTTT
TRBJ2-6,-,TRBV7-9,many,CASSLDPRTARSGANVLTF,TGTGCCAGCAGCTTAGACCCACGGACAGCCCGCTCTGGGGCCAACGTCCTGACTTTC
TRBJ2-7,-,TRBV6-2/TRBV6-3,few,CASSYSREQYF,TGTGCCAGCAGTTACTCAAGGGAGCAGTACTTC
TRBJ2-2,-,TRBV4-1,-,CASSQDGGGWELFF,TGCGCCAGCAGCCAAGACGGTGGGGGCTGGGAGCTGTTTTTT
TRBJ2-3,TRBD2,TRBV6-2/TRBV6-3,many,CASSYSGLAGAADTQYF,TGTGCCAGCAGTTACTCTGGACTAGCGGGGGCTGCCGATACGCAGTATTTT
TRBJ1-5,-,TRBV6-2/TRBV6-3,-,CASRLPNQHQHF,TGTGCCAGCAGACTGCCGAATCAGCACCAGCATTTT
TRBJ1-1,-,TRBV7-9,-,CASSFQGSVTEAFF,TGTGCCAGCAGCTTCCAGGGGTCGGTCACTGAAGCTTTCTTT
TRBJ1-1,TRBD1,TRBV7-2,few,CASSLRSKGAKNTEAFF,TGTGCCAGCAGCTTGCGAAGTAAGGGGGCGAAGAACACTGAAGCTTTCTTT
TRBJ2-1,-,TRBV12-3/TRBV12-4,-,CASSPGAIYNEQFF,TGTGCCAGCAGTCCCGGGGCGATCTACAATGAGCAGTTCTTC
TRBJ1-1,TRBD1,TRBV5-1,-,CASSLPQTGGMNTEAFF,TGCGCCAGCAGCTTGCCACAGACAGGGGGGATGAACACTGAAGCTTTCTTT
TRBJ1-2,-,TRBV12-3/TRBV12-4,few,CASSFLGSYGYTF,TGTGCCAGCAGTTTCCTGGGGAGCTATGGCTACACCTTC
TRBJ2-6,-,TRBV14,-,CASSRPRGPGANVLTF,TGTGCCAGCAGCCGTCCCCGGGGGCCTGGGGCCAACGTCCTGACTTTC
TRBJ2-7,TRBD1,TRBV5-1,many,CASSLPRDRGQSTLSEQYF,TGCGCCAGCAGCCTACCTCGGGACAGGGGGCAATCCACCCTTTCCGAGCAGTACTTC
TRBJ2-5,-,TRBV4-2,-,CASSQDKYETQYF,TGTGCCAGCAGCCAAGATAAATACGAGACCCAGTACTTC
TRBJ1-1,-,TRBV20-1,many,CSAGKNTEAFF,TGCAGTGCGGGGAAGAACACTGAAGCTTTCTTT
TRBJ2-1,TRBD2,TRBV7-2,many,CASSISGGILYEQFF,TGTGCCAGCAGCATTAGCGGGGGGATTCTGTATGAGCAGTTCTTC
TRBJ2-5,-,TRBV12-5,-,CASGLTRAPVFETQYF,TGTGCTAGTGGTTTGACTAGGGCCCCGGTATTCGAGACCCAGTACTTC
TRBJ2-1,-,TRBV12-3/TRBV12-4,many,CASSLPQGANEQFF,TGTGCCAGCAGTTTACCCCAGGGTGCGAATGAGCAGTTCTTC
TRBJ2-4,-,TRBV5-6,few,CASSRTSLRQIQYF,TGTGCCAGCAGCCGTACCTCCCTCCGACAGATTCAGTACTTC
TRBJ1-1,-,TRBV18,many,CASSPEGTTEAFF,TGTGCCAGCTCACCGGAGGGGACCACTGAAGCTTTCTTT
TRBJ2-1,-,TRBV5-5,many,CASSAGRVTYNEQFF,TGTGCCAGCAGTGCGGGCCGGGTCACCTACAATGAGCAGTTCTTC
TRBJ1-5,-,TRBV4-1,few,CASSQLGEYNQPQHF,TGCGCCAGCAGCCAATTGGGGGAATACAATCAGCCCCAGCATTTT
TRBJ2-6,-,TRBV6-1,many,CASSELRGANVLTF,TGTGCCAGCAGTGAATTACGGGGGGCCAACGTCCTGACTTTC
TRBJ2-7,TRBD1,TRBV20-1,-,CSARNGQGAHEQYF,TGCAGTGCTAGGAATGGACAGGGGGCCCACGAGCAGTACTTC
TRBJ1-1,TRBD1,TRBV28,-,CASRKQGARSTEAFF,TGTGCCAGCAGGAAACAGGGGGCGAGGTCCACTGAAGCTTTCTTT
TRBJ1-2,-,TRBV6-5,few,CASSHALGPGDGYGYTF,TGTGCCAGCAGTCACGCGCTGGGGCCGGGGGATGGATATGGCTACACCTTC
TRBJ1-4,TRBD1,TRBV9,few,CASSVGQELNEKLFF,TGTGCCAGCAGCGTCGGACAGGAATTGAATGAAAAACTGTTTTTT
TRBJ1-1,-,TRBV11-1,many,CASSSTYRTEAFF,TGTGCCAGCAGCTCGACATATCGCACTGAAGCTTTCTTT
TRBJ2-2,-,TRBV21-1,few,CASINARTSGGGSDTGELFF,TGTGCCAGCATCAACGCCCGGACTAGCGGGGGGGGCTCGGACACCGGGGAGCTGTTTTTT
TRBJ1-5,TRBD1,TRBV7-2,-,CASSLEDRWNSNQPQHF,TGTGCCAGCAGCTTGGAGGACAGGTGGAATTCGAATCAGCCCCAGCATTTT
TRBJ1-5,-,TRBV5-1,many,CASSLAGGNQPQHF,TGCGCCAGCAGCTTGGCGGGGGGCAATCAGCCCCAGCATTTT
TRBJ1-1,-,TRBV11-3,-,CASSPYGAGSEAFF,TGTGCCAGCAGCCCATACGGGGCAGGCTCTGAAGCTTTCTTT
TRBJ2-1,-,TRBV4-3,-,CASSQGEAESYNEQFF,TGCGCCAGCAGCCAAGGCGAAGCGGAGTCCTACAATGAGCAGTTCTTC
TRBJ2-3,TRBD1,TRBV20-1,many,CSASNWDRGLTDTQYF,TGCAGTGCTAGTAATTGGGACAGGGGACTCACAGATACGCAGTATTTT
TRBJ1-2,-,TRBV20-1,-,CSASLTAFYGYTF,TGCAGTGCTAGTTTGACAGCTTTTTATGGCTACACCTTC
TRBJ1-2,TRBD1,TRBV7-2,few,CASSPRQGESYGYTF,TGTGCCAGCAGCCCGCGACAGGGAGAGAGCTATGGCTACACCTTC